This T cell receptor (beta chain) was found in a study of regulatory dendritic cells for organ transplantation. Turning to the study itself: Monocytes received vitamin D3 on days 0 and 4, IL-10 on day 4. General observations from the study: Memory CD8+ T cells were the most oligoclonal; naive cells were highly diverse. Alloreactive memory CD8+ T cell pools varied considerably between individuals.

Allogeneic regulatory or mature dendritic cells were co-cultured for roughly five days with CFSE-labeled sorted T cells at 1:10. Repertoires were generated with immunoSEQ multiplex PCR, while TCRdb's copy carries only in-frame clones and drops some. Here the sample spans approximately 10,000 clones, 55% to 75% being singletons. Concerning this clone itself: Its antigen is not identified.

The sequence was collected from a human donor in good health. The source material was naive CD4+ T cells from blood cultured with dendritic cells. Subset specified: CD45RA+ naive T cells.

For the CDR3, the DNA is TGCGCCAGCAGCTTGTCGACAGGGGGTGAAAAACTGTTTTTT. Encoded protein: CASSLSTGGEKLFF. The V and J genes are TRBV5-1 and TRBJ1-4, with TRBD1 matching 9 bases. Germline lookup yields CDR1 SGHRS and CDR2 YFSETQ. The trim removed 1 base at V and 7 bases at J, leaving 2 bases unmatched. The CDR3 loop spans 14 amino acids.